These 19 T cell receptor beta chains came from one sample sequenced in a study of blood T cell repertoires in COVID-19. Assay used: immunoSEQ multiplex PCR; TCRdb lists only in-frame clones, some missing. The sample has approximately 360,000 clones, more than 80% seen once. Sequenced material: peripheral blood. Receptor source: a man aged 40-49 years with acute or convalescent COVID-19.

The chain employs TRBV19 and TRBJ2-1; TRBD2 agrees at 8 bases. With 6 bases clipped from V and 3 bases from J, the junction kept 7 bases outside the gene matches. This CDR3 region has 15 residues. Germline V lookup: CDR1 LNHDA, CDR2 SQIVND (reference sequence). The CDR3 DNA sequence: TGTGCCAGTAGGACCGGGACTAGAGGCTACAATGAGCAGTTCTTC. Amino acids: CASRTGTRGYNEQFF.

The DNA for the CDR3 is TGTGCCAGCAGCTTACGGCCGGGCTCTGGAAACACCATATATTTT. Translation: CASSLRPGSGNTIYF. V is TRBV7-6 and J is TRBJ1-3, with unresolved D. V lost 2 bases and J 0 bases, leaving 8 bases between the germline ends. Germline values: CDR1 SGHVS, CDR2 FNYEAQ. The CDR3 spans 15 residues.

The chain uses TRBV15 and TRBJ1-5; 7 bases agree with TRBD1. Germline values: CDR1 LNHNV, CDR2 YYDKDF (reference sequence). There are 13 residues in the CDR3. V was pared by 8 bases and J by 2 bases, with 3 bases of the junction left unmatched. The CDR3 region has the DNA TGTGCCACCCAAGACAGGGGCAATCAGCCCCAGCATTTT. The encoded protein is CATQDRGNQPQHF.

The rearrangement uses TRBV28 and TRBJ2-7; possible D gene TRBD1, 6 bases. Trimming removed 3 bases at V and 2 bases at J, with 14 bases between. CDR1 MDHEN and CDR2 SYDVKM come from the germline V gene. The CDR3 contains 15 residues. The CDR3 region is CASSLLVGATYEQYF. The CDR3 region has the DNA TGTGCCAGCAGTTTGTTAGTGGGGGCGACCTACGAGCAGTACTTC.

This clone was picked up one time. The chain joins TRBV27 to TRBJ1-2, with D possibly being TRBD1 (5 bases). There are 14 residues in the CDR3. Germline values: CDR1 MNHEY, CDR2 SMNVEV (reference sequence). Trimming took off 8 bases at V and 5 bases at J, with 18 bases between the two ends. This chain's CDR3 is CASGSGREIYGYTF. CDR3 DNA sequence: TGTGCCAGCGGAAGTGGCAGGGAAATTTATGGCTACACCTTC.

CDR3 amino acids: CASSRNTRERTGELFF. DNA for the CDR3: TGTGCCAGCAGCCGAAATACTAGAGAGCGCACCGGGGAGCTGTTTTTT. This rearrangement joins TRBV7-8 to TRBJ2-2, with D maybe TRBD2 (5 bases). The germline V and J ends were trimmed by 5 bases and 4 bases, with 17 bases remaining between them. Germline CDR1 reads SGHVS; CDR2 reads FQNEAQ. The length of the CDR3 is 16 residues.

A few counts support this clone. CDR3 region: CASSLDRAGGGYTF. The DNA of the CDR3 is TGTGCCAGCAGCTTAGATAGGGCAGGAGGTGGCTACACCTTC. The rearrangement uses TRBV11-2 and TRBJ1-2; D call uncertain. The CDR3 runs 14 residues. Per germline, CDR1 SGHAT and CDR2 FQNNGV. The V end was cut by 0 bases, the J end by 7 bases, with 12 bases between.

Written as DNA, the CDR3 is TGCAGTGCTAGTTTTGGTCGGGAGGCTGGAAACACCATATATTTT. Translating it yields CSASFGREAGNTIYF. The chain couples TRBV20-1 to TRBJ1-3; no clear D. Trimming removed 3 bases at V and 2 bases at J, with 14 bases between. Germline V gene data show CDR1 as DFQATT and CDR2 as SNEGSKA (reference sequence). The CDR3 runs to 15 residues.

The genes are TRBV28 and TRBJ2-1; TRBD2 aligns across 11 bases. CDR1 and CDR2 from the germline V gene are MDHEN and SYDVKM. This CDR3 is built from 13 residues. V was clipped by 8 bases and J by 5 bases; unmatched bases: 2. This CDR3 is CASASGGNNEQFF. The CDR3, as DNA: TGTGCCAGCGCTAGCGGGGGGAACAATGAGCAGTTCTTC.

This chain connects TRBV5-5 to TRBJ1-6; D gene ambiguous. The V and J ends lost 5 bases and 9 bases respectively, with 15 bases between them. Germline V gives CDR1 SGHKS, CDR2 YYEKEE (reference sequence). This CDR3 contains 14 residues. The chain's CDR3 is CASRVEEVGSPLHF. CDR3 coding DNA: TGTGCCAGCAGGGTAGAGGAGGTTGGTTCACCCCTCCACTTT.

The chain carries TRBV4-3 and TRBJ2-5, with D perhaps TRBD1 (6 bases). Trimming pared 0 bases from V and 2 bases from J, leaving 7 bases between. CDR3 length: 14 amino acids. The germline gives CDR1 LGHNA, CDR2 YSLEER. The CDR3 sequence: CASSQDQGQETQYF. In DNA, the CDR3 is TGCGCCAGCAGCCAAGATCAGGGGCAAGAGACCCAGTACTTC.

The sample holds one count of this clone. Here the CDR3 reads CAISESTVMNTEAFF. In nucleotides, the CDR3 is TGTGCCATCAGTGAGTCGACAGTTATGAACACTGAAGCTTTCTTT. V gene TRBV10-3 combines with J gene TRBJ1-1, with D tentatively TRBD1 (5 bases). The germline V gene has CDR1 ENHRY and CDR2 SYGVKD. CDR3 length equals 15 residues. The ends were cut back, 0 bases at V and 0 bases at J, with 8 bases in the middle.

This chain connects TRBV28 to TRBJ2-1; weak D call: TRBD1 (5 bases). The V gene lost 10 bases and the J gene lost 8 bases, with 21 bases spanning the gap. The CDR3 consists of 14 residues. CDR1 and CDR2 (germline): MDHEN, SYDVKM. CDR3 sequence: CATMDTYELDEQFF. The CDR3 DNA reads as TGTGCCACCATGGACACCTACGAGTTGGATGAGCAGTTCTTC.

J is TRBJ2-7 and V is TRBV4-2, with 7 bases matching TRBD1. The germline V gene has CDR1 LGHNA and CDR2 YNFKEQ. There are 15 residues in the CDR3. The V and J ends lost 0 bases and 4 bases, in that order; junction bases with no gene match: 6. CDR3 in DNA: TGTGCCAGCAGCCAAGATTTGAACAGGGGTTACGAGCAGTACTTC. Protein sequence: CASSQDLNRGYEQYF.

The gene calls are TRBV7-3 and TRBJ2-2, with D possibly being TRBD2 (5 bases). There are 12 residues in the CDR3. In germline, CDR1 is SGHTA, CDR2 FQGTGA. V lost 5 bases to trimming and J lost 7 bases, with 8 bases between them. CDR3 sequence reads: CASSQGGGELFF. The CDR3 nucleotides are TGTGCCAGCAGCCAAGGAGGCGGGGAGCTGTTTTTT. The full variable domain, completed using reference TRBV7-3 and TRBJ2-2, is GAGVSQTPSNKVTEKGKYVELRCDPISGHTALYWYRQSLGQGPEFLIYFQGTGAADDSGLPNDRFFAVRPEGSVSTLKIQRTERGDSAVYLCASSQGGGELFFGEGSRLTVL.

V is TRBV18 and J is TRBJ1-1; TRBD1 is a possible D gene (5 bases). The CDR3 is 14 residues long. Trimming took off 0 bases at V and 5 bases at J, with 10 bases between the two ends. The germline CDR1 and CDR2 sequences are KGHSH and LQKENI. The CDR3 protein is CASSPPSGQTEAFF. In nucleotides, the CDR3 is TGTGCCAGCTCACCACCGTCAGGGCAGACTGAAGCTTTCTTT. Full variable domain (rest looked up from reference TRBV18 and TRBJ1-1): NAGVMQNPRHLVRRRGQEARLRCSPMKGHSHVYWYRQLPEEGLKFMVYLQKENIIDESGMPKERFSAEFPKEGPSILRIQQVVRGDSAAYFCASSPPSGQTEAFFGQGTRLTVV.

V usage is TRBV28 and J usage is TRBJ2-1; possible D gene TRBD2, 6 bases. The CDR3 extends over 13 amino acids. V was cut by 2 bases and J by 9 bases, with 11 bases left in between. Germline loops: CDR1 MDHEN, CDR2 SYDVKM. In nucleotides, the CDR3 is TGTGCCAGCAGTTTAGCAGGGAGGAGTGAGCAGTTCTTC. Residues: CASSLAGRSEQFF.

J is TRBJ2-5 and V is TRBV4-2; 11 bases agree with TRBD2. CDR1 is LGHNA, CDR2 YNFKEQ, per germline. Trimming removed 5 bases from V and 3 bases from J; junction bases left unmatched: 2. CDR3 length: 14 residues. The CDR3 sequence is CASSGGLAEETQYF. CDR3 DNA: TGTGCCAGCAGCGGGGGACTAGCGGAAGAGACCCAGTACTTC.

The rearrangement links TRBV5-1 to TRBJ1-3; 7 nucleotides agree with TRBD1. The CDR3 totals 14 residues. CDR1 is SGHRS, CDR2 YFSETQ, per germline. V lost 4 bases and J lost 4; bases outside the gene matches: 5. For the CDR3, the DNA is TGCGCCAGCAGCCGAACAGGGGAGGGAAACACCATATATTTT. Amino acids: CASSRTGEGNTIYF.